One sample yielded the 7 T cell receptor beta chains listed below, sequenced in a study of T cell repertoires in cytomegalovirus infection. TCRdb re-called the reads through MiXCR, storing one row per CDR3 protein. The data show 170,000 or so distinct CDR3 sequences, about 18% seen once. Sample: CD8+ T cells from PBMCs. Receptor source: a human donor in good health (CMV status not recorded). Some clones in this sample may be carry-over from other donors' samples.

The chain combines TRBV5-4 with TRBJ1-2; TRBD1 might be the D (5 bases). Looked up from germline, CDR1 is SGHNT and CDR2 is YYREEE (reference sequence). V was shortened by 4 bases and J by 3 bases, with 10 bases between the two germline ends. The length of the CDR3 is 13 residues. This chain's CDR3 is CASSQDNDYGYTF. The CDR3 DNA is TGTGCCAGCAGCCAGGACAACGACTATGGCTACACCTTC.

In its sample, this clonotype was seen a few times. The V and J genes are TRBV7-9 and TRBJ2-7; 13 positions agree with TRBD2. Trimming removed 5 bases from V and 5 bases from J; junction bases left unmatched: 3. The CDR3 spans 14 residues. Germline V gene lookup returns CDR1 SEHNR and CDR2 FQNEAQ (reference sequence). CDR3 residues: CASSGTSGAHEQYF. The CDR3 DNA follows: TGTGCCAGCAGCGGGACTAGCGGGGCCCACGAGCAGTACTTC.

The gene calls are TRBV6-2 or TRBV6-3 and TRBJ2-1, with 14 nucleotides matching TRBD2. From germline, CDR1 is MNHEY and CDR2 SVGEGT. V shed 6 bases, J shed 9 bases, and the junction held 16 bases outside the gene matches. The CDR3 length is 18 residues. Written as DNA, the CDR3 is TGTGCCAGCAGAGGACTAGCGGGGGGCCTCTTCGGAGTGAGTGAGCAGTTCTTC. It encodes CASRGLAGGLFGVSEQFF.

This clonotype is a singleton in its sample. The chain carries TRBV12-3 or TRBV12-4 and TRBJ2-3; D not certain. The CDR3 totals 14 residues. V lost 3 bases to trimming and J lost 2 bases, with 9 bases between them. The CDR3 loop reads CASSFGQDTDTQYF. The DNA of the CDR3 is TGTGCCAGCAGTTTTGGGCAAGACACAGATACGCAGTATTTT.

In its sample, this clonotype was seen a few times. The chain is built from TRBV6-6 and TRBJ2-3; 9 bases map to TRBD2. The CDR3 totals 17 residues. The V and J ends lost 2 bases and 2 bases, in that order; junction bases with no gene match: 8. The germline gives CDR1 MNHNY, CDR2 SVGAGI (reference sequence). CDR3 sequence: CASSYGRGGENTDTQYF. CDR3 nucleotide sequence: TGTGCCAGCAGTTACGGGCGGGGGGGCGAGAACACAGATACGCAGTATTTT.

This clonotype appeared a few times. The chain carries TRBV27 and TRBJ2-1; a possible D gene is TRBD1 (7 bases). Germline V CDR1 and CDR2: MNHEY, SMNVEV (reference sequence). The CDR3 runs to 16 residues. V lost 4 bases and J 10 bases, leaving 23 bases between the germline ends. CDR3 region: CASSWAGGSTRSEQFF. The CDR3 nucleotides are TGTGCCAGCAGTTGGGCAGGGGGATCGACTAGAAGCGAGCAGTTCTTC.

V and J are TRBV28 and TRBJ1-2, with D maybe TRBD1 (6 bases). The germline V gene has CDR1 MDHEN and CDR2 SYDVKM. The CDR3 length is 15 residues. The V end lost 4 bases, the J end lost 2 bases, and 14 bases lay between the germline ends. Written as DNA, the CDR3 is TGTGCCAGCAGTTCCGAATGGACAGAGAACTATGGCTACACCTTC. This encodes CASSSEWTENYGYTF.